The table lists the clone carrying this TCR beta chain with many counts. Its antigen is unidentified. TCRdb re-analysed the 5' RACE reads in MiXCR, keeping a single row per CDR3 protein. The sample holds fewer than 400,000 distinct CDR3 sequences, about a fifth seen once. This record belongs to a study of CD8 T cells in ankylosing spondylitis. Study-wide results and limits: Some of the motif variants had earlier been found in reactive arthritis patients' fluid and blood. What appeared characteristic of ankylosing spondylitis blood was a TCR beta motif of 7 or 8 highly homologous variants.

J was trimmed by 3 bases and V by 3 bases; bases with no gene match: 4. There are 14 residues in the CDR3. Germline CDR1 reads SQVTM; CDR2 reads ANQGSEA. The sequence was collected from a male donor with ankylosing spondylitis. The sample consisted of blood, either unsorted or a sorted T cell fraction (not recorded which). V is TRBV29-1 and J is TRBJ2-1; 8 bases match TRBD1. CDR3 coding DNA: TGCAGCGTTGAGTCGACAGGGGTCTACAATGAGCAGTTCTTC. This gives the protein CSVESTGVYNEQFF.